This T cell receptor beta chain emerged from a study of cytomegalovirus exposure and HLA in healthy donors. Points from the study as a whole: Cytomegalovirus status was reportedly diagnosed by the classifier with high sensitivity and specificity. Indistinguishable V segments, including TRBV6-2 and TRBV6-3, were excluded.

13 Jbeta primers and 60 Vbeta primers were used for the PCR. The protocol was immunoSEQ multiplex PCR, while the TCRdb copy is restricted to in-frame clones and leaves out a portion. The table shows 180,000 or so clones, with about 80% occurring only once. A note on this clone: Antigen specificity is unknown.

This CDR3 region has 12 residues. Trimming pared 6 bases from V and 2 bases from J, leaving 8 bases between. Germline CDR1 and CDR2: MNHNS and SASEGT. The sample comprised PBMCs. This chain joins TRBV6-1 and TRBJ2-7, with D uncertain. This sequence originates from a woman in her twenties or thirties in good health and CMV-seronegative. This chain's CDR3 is CASRNRAYEQYF. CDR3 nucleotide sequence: TGTGCCAGCAGAAACCGGGCCTACGAGCAGTACTTC.